This is a list of T cell receptor beta chains from one sample in a study of OX40 agonist ivuxolimab in advanced cancers. TCRdb's copy holds only in-frame clones and misses some; the assay was immunoSEQ multiplex PCR. Of 55,000 to 75,000 clones in the sample, roughly 84% were seen once. The sample consisted of CD4+ or CD8+ T cells sorted from blood, taken in a trial of the OX40 agonist ivuxolimab. These receptors came from an adult with an advanced solid tumor such as melanoma, head and neck, liver or kidney cancer. CDR3s include the opening cysteine and the closing phenylalanine or tryptophan. The D gene is left open where the match is weak. Clone size is given for some rows only: seen once, a few or many times, or a class if the clone is expanded.

j_gene	abundance	v_gene	d_gene	CDR3aa	CDR3nt
TRBJ1-5	NA	TRBV7-2	NA	CASSLAPLSGPQHF	TGTGCCAGCAGCTTAGCCCCTCTCTCTGGGCCCCAGCATTTT
TRBJ1-4	NA	TRBV6-5	NA	CASSDQAFNEKLFF	TGTGCCAGCAGTGACCAGGCTTTTAATGAAAAACTGTTTTTT
TRBJ2-3	NA	TRBV5-1	NA	CASSTPGATDTQYF	TGCGCCAGCAGCACGCCAGGGGCCACAGATACGCAGTATTTT
TRBJ1-5	NA	TRBV19	NA	CASYGRGAQPQHF	TGTGCCAGTTACGGTCGGGGAGCTCAGCCCCAGCATTTT
TRBJ2-5	few	TRBV6-5	NA	CASNPGGARETQYF	TGTGCCAGCAACCCGGGGGGCGCGAGGGAGACCCAGTACTTC
TRBJ2-3	NA	TRBV10-3	NA	CAISQGVGGTPDTQYF	TGTGCCATCAGTCAGGGGGTGGGGGGGACGCCAGATACGCAGTATTTT
TRBJ1-6	NA	TRBV19	TRBD1	CASRRTGSSPLHF	TGTGCCAGTAGGAGGACAGGGAGTTCACCCCTCCACTTT
TRBJ1-3	NA	TRBV7-6	NA	CASTTRAGSPSGNTIYF	TGTGCCAGCACCACAAGGGCGGGGAGTCCATCTGGAAACACCATATATTTT
TRBJ1-1	NA	TRBV7-3	NA	CASSLTPVTEAFF	TGTGCCAGCAGCTTAACGCCCGTGACTGAAGCTTTCTTT
TRBJ2-7	NA	TRBV7-9	NA	CASSQGPPITYEQYF	TGTGCCAGCAGCCAGGGACCGCCCATAACCTACGAGCAGTACTTC
TRBJ1-2	NA	TRBV6-5	NA	CASSYRDFYGYTF	TGTGCCAGCAGTTATCGAGACTTCTATGGCTACACCTTC
TRBJ2-1	once	TRBV2	TRBD2	CASSRELAGANEQFF	TGTGCCAGCTCTAGGGAACTAGCGGGGGCCAATGAGCAGTTCTTC
TRBJ1-2	NA	TRBV7-9	NA	CASSLGREDGYTF	TGTGCCAGCAGCTTAGGCAGGGAGGACGGCTACACCTTC
TRBJ2-3	NA	TRBV5-1	TRBD2	CASSREGGGQYF	TGCGCCAGCAGCCGGGAGGGCGGGGGGCAGTATTTT
TRBJ1-2	few	TRBV11-2	NA	CASSLDRAGSNGYTF	TGTGCCAGCAGCTTAGATCGGGCTGGCTCTAATGGCTACACCTTC
TRBJ1-2	NA	TRBV7-9	NA	CASSSPVGYYTF	TGTGCCAGCAGCTCCCCCGTAGGGTACTACACCTTC
TRBJ1-5	NA	TRBV18	TRBD1	CASSQSTGVDQPQHF	TGTGCCAGCTCACAGTCGACAGGGGTCGATCAGCCCCAGCATTTT
TRBJ1-6	NA	TRBV6-6	NA	CASRYGRLNSPLHF	TGTGCCAGCAGGTACGGCAGGCTTAATTCACCCCTCCACTTT
TRBJ2-1	NA	TRBV9	NA	CASSVGGSYNEQFF	TGTGCCAGCAGCGTAGGTGGGTCCTACAATGAGCAGTTCTTC
TRBJ2-6	NA	TRBV6-5	NA	CASSPETPGANVLTF	TGTGCCAGCAGTCCCGAAACCCCTGGGGCCAACGTCCTGACTTTC
TRBJ2-7	NA	TRBV4-1	TRBD1	CASSQLILDRGIYEQYF	TGCGCCAGCAGCCAACTAATCTTGGACAGGGGGATCTACGAGCAGTACTTC
TRBJ1-1	NA	TRBV29-1	TRBD1	CSVARQGARIEAFF	TGCAGCGTTGCTCGACAGGGGGCGCGAATTGAAGCTTTCTTT